This T cell receptor beta chain originates from a study of blood T cell repertoires in COVID-19. Across the whole study: Some COVID-19 samples were acute and others convalescent; all came from the United States, Italy and Spain. Sources were T cells, B-cell-depleted T cells, or PBMCs; the material itself was cDNA or gDNA.

The CDR3 is 15 residues long. Germline CDR1 is MDHEN and CDR2 is SYDVKM. V was clipped by 3 bases and J by 8 bases, with 16 bases between them. Per the original data handling: Counts of nucleated cells, estimated from reference gene primer amplification, were obtained. The repertoire was sequenced with immunoSEQ multiplex PCR; TCRdb's copy has only in-frame clones and lacks some. Clone size and the V and J calls come from that table; the DNA yielded D and trimming. Of about 150,000 clones in the sample, 70% to 90% were seen once. This sequence originates from a woman aged 40 to 49 with active or convalescent COVID-19. The sequencing sample was made of peripheral blood. The J gene is TRBJ1-4, the V gene TRBV28; maybe TRBD1 (5 bases). As DNA, the CDR3 is TGTGCCAGCAGTTTTTCGAGACAGCTCCAGGAAAAACTGTTTTTT. Translating gives CASSFSRQLQEKLFF. Full variable domain (missing parts from reference TRBV28 and TRBJ1-4): DVKVTQSSRYLVKRTGEKVFLECVQDMDHENMFWYRQDPGLGLRLIYFSYDVKMKEKGDIPEGYSVSREKKERFSLILESASTNQTSMYLCASSFSRQLQEKLFFGSGTQLSVL.